The entry below gives a single T cell receptor beta chain sequence along with its context. This clone appeared once. Which antigen it targets is not known. Base qualities were left out, and no much larger clone turns up one base away. These data are taken from a study of shared T cell receptors in the human thymus (dated by TCRdb to the early 2020s). In the study overall: The study examined how self-reactive, shared T-cell receptor alpha chains are generated in the human thymus.

The protocol used for the library was the immunoSEQ multiplex PCR assay. TCRdb provides this immuneACCESS table in a form limited to in-frame rearrangements. Some clones are lacking; in checked studies, under half of them reflect an unresolved V gene, and why the rest are absent is not known. For this sample the table gives 700,000 or so clones, of which 70% to 90% were detected only once. The top ten hold roughly 0.01% of the sample. The same data also contributed to another study, on human thymus T cells. As the second study states: The donors were immunologically healthy infants in Finland who had open corrective cardiac surgery for congenital heart defects. Thymus tissue was obtained as surgical resects removed during corrective cardiac surgery. Usage of V and J gene segments appeared to be biased in both the thymic and the peripheral blood repertoires. The related research found that thymic TCR repertoires overlapped highly between unrelated individuals. The study described the TCR alpha and beta repertoires in roughly 8 infant thymus samples and a few matching peripheral blood samples. The infant donors were roughly 7 to 244 days old, and the cohort included six males and two females. Thymocytes were mechanically released from the tissue and were stored as pellets of roughly 9-33 million cells at -70 degrees C. A QIAsymphony instrument was used to extract genomic DNA from frozen cell pellets. The immunoSEQ multiplex PCR assay was used to amplify the TCRB and TCRAD loci from a standardized quantity of quality-controlled genomic DNA. The V(D)J region was spanned by amplicons of a length sufficient to cover the CDR3 and to identify V and J genes. Through the commercial immunoSEQ service, the amplicons were sequenced on an Illumina platform. Corrections for primer bias and sequencing errors followed previously described methods, while TCRAD and TCRB definitions were based on the IMGT database. Analysis of the repertoires was done with immunoSEQ Analyzer 3.0 and VDJTools and included basic statistics, V/J segment usage, diversity estimates, rarefaction and pairwise overlap. Diversity was estimated with Chao1, ChaoE, Efron-Thisted, Shannon and inverse Simpson indices, and also on datasets down-sampled to the smallest sample. Repertoire overlap was assessed by strict matching of CDR3 nucleotide sequence, V gene and J gene, and clustering was done by Jaccard-based multidimensional scaling. Thymus samples yielded on average approximately 860,000 unique TCRB clonotypes, compared with 80,000 to 85,000 from blood samples.

The TCR originated in a girl less than two years old with a congenital heart defect. Donor details come from another sample of the same person, matched by shared clones. The sequenced sample was thymocytes.

The bases read TGTGCCAGCAGTCAACCGGGATCCACCTACGAGCAGTACTTC. It encodes CASSQPGSTYEQYF. Rearrangement joined TRBV6-5 to TRBJ2-7, with TRBD2 as a weak D call on 5 bases. Reading from cysteine to phenylalanine, the CDR3 counts 14 amino acids. Of all the DNA, just the CDR3 is kept, 42 bases in frame from base 1. V is clipped by 5 bases and J by 2 bases, and the sequence between their germline boundaries is 13 bases long. CDR1 is given as MNHEY and CDR2 as SVGAGI, both from the germline V gene.